Listed below are T cell receptor beta chains from one sample, sequenced in a study of persistence of HIV-infected CD4 T cells. Assay: immunoSEQ multiplex PCR; the TCRdb copy retains only in-frame clones and omits some. There are some 30,000 clones in the sample; 82% occur only once, and nearly 6.5% lies in the top ten. What these receptors recognize is not known. Here the sequenced sample was CD4+ T cells sorted from PBMCs after roughly 18-hour stimulation, taken from a patient who received antiretroviral therapy. Every receptor here comes from an adult woman with HIV who was CMV-seropositive. Each CDR3 is given with its conserved first and last residue. The D gene is left open where the match is weak. A row's size may be missing; if present it is once, few, many or a size class.

TRBJ2-7 NA TRBD1 TRBV6-5 CASWGQDRPYEQYF TGTGCCAGCTGGGGCCAGGACAGGCCTTACGAGCAGTACTTC
TRBJ2-7 NA NA TRBV5-4 CASSLEGGGEQYF TGTGCCAGCAGCTTGGAGGGGGGCGGCGAGCAGTACTTC
TRBJ1-2 NA NA TRBV28 CASSLKTDYGYTF TGTGCCAGCAGTCTTAAGACAGACTATGGCTACACCTTC
TRBJ1-3 NA NA TRBV5-1 CASSPTLGGTGNTIYF TGCGCCAGCAGCCCGACCTTGGGGGGAACTGGAAACACCATATATTTT
TRBJ2-7 NA TRBD1 TRBV12-3/TRBV12-4 CASSLRGHEQYF TGTGCCAGCAGTTTAAGGGGGCACGAGCAGTACTTC
TRBJ1-2 NA NA TRBV12-3/TRBV12-4 CASWRPGLAGYTF TGTGCCAGCTGGCGCCCGGGGCTGGCTGGCTACACCTTC
TRBJ1-4 NA NA TRBV28 CASSLSWGAAEKLFF TGTGCCAGCAGTTTATCATGGGGGGCTGCTGAAAAACTGTTTTTT
TRBJ2-6 few NA TRBV7-3 CASRPLGFSNSGANVLTF TGTGCCAGCAGGCCCTTGGGGTTCTCGAATTCTGGGGCCAACGTCCTGACTTTC
TRBJ1-6 few TRBD1 TRBV28 CASSSGTGRSPLHF TGTGCCAGCAGCTCTGGGACAGGGAGATCACCCCTCCACTTT
TRBJ2-5 NA TRBD2 TRBV5-1 CASSPGLAGAETQYF TGCGCCAGCAGCCCGGGACTAGCGGGAGCGGAGACCCAGTACTTC